This T cell receptor beta chain was sequenced for a study of T cell repertoires in cytomegalovirus infection. Study overall: Matching HLA type and CMV infection were both indicated by public TCR beta signatures.

Trimming took off 0 bases at V and 7 bases at J, with 13 bases between the two ends. The CDR3 length is 15 residues. Germline loops: CDR1 SGHTA, CDR2 FQGNSA. This clonotype was picked up many times. What it recognizes is unknown. Study-level points and caveats: The ex vivo response was dominated by HLA-C-restricted CMV-specific TCR beta clonotypes.

TCRdb fed the reads into MiXCR, producing one record per CDR3 protein. The profile shows fewer than 350,000 distinct CDR3 sequences, around 9.5% of them singletons. The TCR originated in a human donor in good health (CMV status not recorded). Some clones in this sample may be carry-over from other donors' samples. The sample consisted of PBMCs. The chain employs TRBV7-2 and TRBJ2-1, with D hard to call. The CDR3 sequence: CASSLAGPSRNEQFF. The CDR3 nucleotides are TGTGCCAGCAGCTTAGCTGGCCCTAGTCGAAATGAGCAGTTCTTC.